The rows below give T cell receptor beta chains drawn from one sample of a study of cytomegalovirus exposure and HLA in healthy donors. Only in-frame clones appear in the TCRdb table, and some are missing; sequencing was by immunoSEQ multiplex PCR. This listing includes 45,000 to 55,000 clones. Sequenced: PBMCs. The receptors here all came from a male donor in good health and CMV-seropositive. The CDR3 runs from the conserved cysteine through the conserved F or W. The D gene is left open where the match is weak.

NA TRBJ2-5 TRBV6-5 14 CASTFGQSQETQYF TGTGCCAGCACTTTTGGACAGTCCCAAGAGACCCAGTACTTC
TRBD1 TRBJ2-2 TRBV6-5 13 CASSSTGPGELFF TGTGCCAGCAGTTCGACAGGGCCCGGGGAGCTGTTTTTT
NA TRBJ1-1 TRBV4-3 16 CASSHPRDRGNTEAFF TGCGCCAGCAGCCATCCCCGCGACAGAGGGAACACTGAAGCTTTCTTT
NA TRBJ2-3 TRBV21-1 16 CASSNKWPGGADTQYF TGTGCCAGCAGCAATAAATGGCCCGGGGGTGCAGATACGCAGTATTTT
NA TRBJ2-1 TRBV19 13 CASSPWGGNEQFF TGTGCCAGTAGTCCCTGGGGCGGTAATGAGCAGTTCTTC
TRBD2 TRBJ2-1 TRBV7-2 14 CASSPLAGYNEQFF TGTGCCAGCAGCCCCCTAGCGGGTTACAATGAGCAGTTCTTC
TRBD1 TRBJ1-1 TRBV5-5 15 CASDDDRAMNTEAFF TGTGCCAGCGACGACGACAGGGCCATGAACACTGAAGCTTTCTTT
TRBD2 TRBJ2-5 TRBV15 16 CATSGGVAGGPETQYF TGTGCCACCAGCGGGGGGGTAGCGGGGGGGCCGGAGACCCAGTACTTC
NA TRBJ1-2 TRBV5-5 12 CASSLDAGGYTF TGTGCCAGCAGCTTGGACGCAGGCGGGTACACCTTC
TRBD2 TRBJ2-1 TRBV13 18 CASSLTVLGTSTYNEQFF TGTGCCAGCAGCTTGACAGTTCTTGGGACTAGCACCTACAATGAGCAGTTCTTC
TRBD1 TRBJ1-1 TRBV27 15 CASSLLPGQGLGAFF TGTGCCAGCAGCCTTCTCCCGGGACAGGGCTTAGGAGCTTTCTTT
NA TRBJ2-3 TRBV5-4 13 CASSPELADTQYF TGTGCCAGCAGCCCCGAACTGGCAGATACGCAGTATTTT
NA TRBJ2-5 TRBV10-3 16 CAISESRGRDLQTQYF TGTGCCATCAGTGAGTCGAGGGGGCGGGACTTGCAGACCCAGTACTTC
NA TRBJ2-6 TRBV7-2 15 CASSRSLSGANVLTF TGTGCCAGCAGCAGGAGTCTCTCTGGGGCCAACGTCCTGACTTTC
TRBD1 TRBJ2-1 TRBV28 16 CASSFLDRVIYNEQFF TGTGCCAGCAGTTTCCTCGACAGGGTGATCTACAATGAGCAGTTCTTC
NA TRBJ2-7 TRBV9 14 CASSVVGGSDEQYF TGTGCCAGCAGCGTAGTCGGAGGGAGTGACGAGCAGTACTTC
NA TRBJ2-2 TRBV9 16 CASSAEGTGRTGELFF TGTGCCAGCAGCGCAGAAGGCACAGGGAGAACCGGGGAGCTGTTTTTT
TRBD1 TRBJ2-7 TRBV10-3 14 CAISVDRGSYEQYF TGTGCCATCAGCGTGGACAGGGGCTCCTACGAGCAGTACTTC
NA TRBJ1-1 TRBV7-9 18 CASSGPDVPQGGSTEAFF TGTGCCAGCAGCGGACCTGACGTCCCGCAGGGCGGGAGCACTGAAGCTTTCTTT
NA TRBJ1-2 TRBV29-1 12 CSAGGGQGGYTF TGCAGCGCTGGGGGGGGCCAGGGGGGCTACACCTTC
NA TRBJ2-7 TRBV5-1 14 CASSLVSSSYEQYF TGCGCCAGCAGCTTGGTGTCCAGCTCCTACGAGCAGTACTTC
TRBD1 TRBJ1-4 TRBV6-5 14 CASSDTGGREKLFF TGTGCCAGCAGTGACACAGGGGGGCGAGAAAAACTGTTTTTT
NA TRBJ2-7 TRBV6-1 12 CASSEADFGQYF TGTGCCAGCAGTGAAGCGGACTTCGGGCAGTACTTC
TRBD1 TRBJ2-7 TRBV6-6 14 CASSHGQGTYEQYF TGTGCCAGCAGTCACGGACAGGGAACATACGAGCAGTACTTC
TRBD1 TRBJ1-4 TRBV7-9 15 CASSLSQGAAEKLFF TGTGCCAGCAGCCTTAGTCAGGGGGCTGCAGAAAAACTGTTTTTT
TRBD1 TRBJ2-7 TRBV27 14 CASSLVGQNYEQYF TGTGCCAGCAGTTTAGTGGGACAGAATTACGAGCAGTACTTT